A selection of T cell receptor beta chains follows, all from one sample in a study of blood T cell repertoires in COVID-19. The table came from immunoSEQ multiplex PCR; TCRdb's copy has only in-frame clones and leaves some out. The table records some 88,000 clones, roughly 87% of them present only once. Input material: peripheral blood. These receptors were obtained from a man between 60 and 70 years old with acute or convalescent COVID-19. CDR3s include the opening cysteine and the closing phenylalanine or tryptophan. Each record gives: D gene, V gene, clone size, J gene, CDR3 protein, CDR3 DNA. A D gene is named only where the DNA matches it firmly. The size field is filled for only some rows; it gives once, few, many or a size class.

d_call: .; v_call: TRBV4-1; clone_size: .; j_call: TRBJ1-1; cdr3_aa: CASSPPGRQGGGYTEAFF; cdr3_nt: TGCGCCAGCAGCCCACCAGGCCGGCAGGGCGGTGGATACACTGAAGCTTTCTTT
d_call: .; v_call: TRBV19; clone_size: .; j_call: TRBJ1-2; cdr3_aa: CASSTQGYGYTF; cdr3_nt: TGTGCCAGTAGTACTCAGGGATATGGCTACACCTTC
d_call: .; v_call: TRBV3-1/TRBV3-2; clone_size: once; j_call: TRBJ2-7; cdr3_aa: CASSQDGLTHEQYF; cdr3_nt: TGTGCCAGCAGCCAAGATGGCCTTACCCACGAGCAGTACTTC
d_call: .; v_call: TRBV19; clone_size: .; j_call: TRBJ2-5; cdr3_aa: CAIPLEVTQYF; cdr3_nt: TGTGCCATACCCTTGGAGGTGACCCAGTACTTC
d_call: TRBD1; v_call: TRBV19; clone_size: .; j_call: TRBJ2-5; cdr3_aa: CASSATGGRKTQYF; cdr3_nt: TGTGCCAGTAGTGCAACAGGGGGCAGAAAGACCCAGTACTTC
d_call: TRBD2; v_call: TRBV7-9; clone_size: .; j_call: TRBJ2-5; cdr3_aa: CASSLVILAGEETQYF; cdr3_nt: TGTGCCAGCAGCTTGGTAATCTTAGCGGGGGAAGAGACCCAGTACTTC
d_call: .; v_call: TRBV10-3; clone_size: .; j_call: TRBJ2-5; cdr3_aa: CAISGGRMKETQYF; cdr3_nt: TGTGCCATCAGTGGAGGGCGGATGAAGGAGACCCAGTACTTC
d_call: .; v_call: TRBV5-3; clone_size: .; j_call: TRBJ1-2; cdr3_aa: CARSLTEILYGYTF; cdr3_nt: TGTGCCAGAAGCTTGACAGAAATACTCTATGGCTACACCTTC
d_call: TRBD1; v_call: TRBV30; clone_size: few; j_call: TRBJ1-1; cdr3_aa: CAGGRGPTEAFF; cdr3_nt: TGTGCCGGGGGCAGGGGGCCTACTGAAGCTTTCTTT
d_call: TRBD2; v_call: TRBV5-5; clone_size: once; j_call: TRBJ2-7; cdr3_aa: CASSTGLAGDTYEQYF; cdr3_nt: TGTGCCAGCAGCACAGGACTAGCGGGGGACACCTACGAGCAGTACTTC
d_call: .; v_call: TRBV21-1; clone_size: .; j_call: TRBJ1-1; cdr3_aa: CASSSLIIDRPVYTEAFF; cdr3_nt: TGTGCCAGCAGCTCGCTAATAATTGACAGGCCGGTGTATACTGAAGCTTTCTTT
d_call: TRBD1; v_call: TRBV7-7; clone_size: .; j_call: TRBJ2-5; cdr3_aa: CASSPTGPLQETQYF; cdr3_nt: TGTGCTAGCAGCCCGACAGGGCCCCTCCAAGAGACCCAGTACTTC
d_call: TRBD2; v_call: TRBV7-2; clone_size: .; j_call: TRBJ2-1; cdr3_aa: CASSLDYLGLADNEQFF; cdr3_nt: TGTGCCAGCAGCTTAGATTATCTGGGTCTAGCGGACAATGAGCAGTTCTTC
d_call: .; v_call: TRBV4-2; clone_size: .; j_call: TRBJ1-2; cdr3_aa: CASSQAAGLSGYTF; cdr3_nt: TGTGCCAGCAGCCAAGCCGCAGGGTTGAGTGGCTACACCTTC
d_call: TRBD1; v_call: TRBV18; clone_size: .; j_call: TRBJ1-5; cdr3_aa: CASSQTGGNQPQHF; cdr3_nt: TGTGCCAGCTCACAAACAGGGGGGAATCAGCCCCAGCATTTT
d_call: TRBD2; v_call: TRBV3-1/TRBV3-2; clone_size: .; j_call: TRBJ2-7; cdr3_aa: CASSQMTSGSYEQYF; cdr3_nt: TGTGCCAGCAGCCAAATGACTAGCGGGAGCTACGAGCAGTACTTC
d_call: .; v_call: TRBV4-1; clone_size: .; j_call: TRBJ2-1; cdr3_aa: CASSQELGQWDEQFF; cdr3_nt: TGCGCCAGCAGCCAAGAACTAGGCCAGTGGGATGAGCAGTTCTTC
d_call: .; v_call: TRBV6-5; clone_size: .; j_call: TRBJ1-4; cdr3_aa: CASRPGSAGEKLFF; cdr3_nt: TGTGCCAGCAGACCGGGATCGGCTGGCGAAAAACTGTTTTTT
d_call: TRBD1; v_call: TRBV10-3; clone_size: .; j_call: TRBJ1-4; cdr3_aa: CAISEGDRGGKKLFF; cdr3_nt: TGTGCCATCAGTGAGGGGGACAGGGGAGGAAAAAAACTGTTTTTT
d_call: .; v_call: TRBV7-2; clone_size: once; j_call: TRBJ2-5; cdr3_aa: CASSSRSGQETQYF; cdr3_nt: TGTGCCAGCAGCTCCCGAAGCGGGCAAGAGACCCAGTACTTC
d_call: .; v_call: TRBV18; clone_size: .; j_call: TRBJ1-2; cdr3_aa: CASSGGDGYTF; cdr3_nt: TGTGCCAGCTCCGGCGGAGATGGCTACACCTTC
d_call: TRBD2; v_call: TRBV13; clone_size: .; j_call: TRBJ2-5; cdr3_aa: CASSLLAGGEQETQYF; cdr3_nt: TGTGCCAGCAGCTTACTAGCGGGGGGGGAACAAGAGACCCAGTACTTC
d_call: .; v_call: TRBV21-1; clone_size: .; j_call: TRBJ1-1; cdr3_aa: CASGAVQRTEAFF; cdr3_nt: TGTGCCTCGGGTGCCGTCCAACGGACTGAAGCTTTCTTT
d_call: .; v_call: TRBV2; clone_size: .; j_call: TRBJ1-1; cdr3_aa: CASSEGGLMNTEAFF; cdr3_nt: TGTGCCAGCAGTGAGGGAGGCCTAATGAACACTGAAGCTTTCTTT
d_call: TRBD2; v_call: TRBV20-1; clone_size: .; j_call: TRBJ2-7; cdr3_aa: CSASSLGLAGGRVYEQYF; cdr3_nt: TGCAGTGCTAGTTCCTTAGGACTAGCGGGAGGGCGGGTCTACGAGCAGTACTTC
d_call: TRBD1; v_call: TRBV7-9; clone_size: .; j_call: TRBJ1-5; cdr3_aa: CASSQTGGAGNQPQHF; cdr3_nt: TGTGCCAGCAGTCAGACAGGGGGCGCGGGCAATCAGCCCCAGCATTTT
d_call: .; v_call: TRBV19; clone_size: .; j_call: TRBJ2-7; cdr3_aa: CASSTSRDTYEQYF; cdr3_nt: TGTGCCAGTAGTACGTCCCGGGACACTTACGAGCAGTACTTC
d_call: .; v_call: TRBV5-1; clone_size: .; j_call: TRBJ2-1; cdr3_aa: CASSLLFGDVSGMSYNEQFF; cdr3_nt: TGCGCCAGCAGCTTGTTATTCGGGGATGTGAGTGGTATGTCCTACAATGAGCAGTTCTTC
d_call: TRBD1; v_call: TRBV19; clone_size: once; j_call: TRBJ2-6; cdr3_aa: CASSTHQGADGANVLTF; cdr3_nt: TGTGCCAGTAGTACTCACCAGGGGGCGGATGGGGCCAACGTCCTGACTTTC
d_call: .; v_call: TRBV3-1/TRBV3-2; clone_size: .; j_call: TRBJ2-2; cdr3_aa: CASSQGGLGTGELFF; cdr3_nt: TGTGCCAGCAGCCAAGGGGGCTTAGGCACCGGGGAGCTGTTTTTT
d_call: .; v_call: TRBV11-1; clone_size: .; j_call: TRBJ2-7; cdr3_aa: CASSLAGASREQYF; cdr3_nt: TGTGCCAGCAGCTTAGCGGGGGCTAGTCGCGAGCAGTACTTC
d_call: .; v_call: TRBV6-5; clone_size: .; j_call: TRBJ1-1; cdr3_aa: CASKRGGATEAFF; cdr3_nt: TGTGCCAGCAAGCGTGGGGGGGCCACTGAAGCTTTCTTT
d_call: .; v_call: TRBV25-1; clone_size: .; j_call: TRBJ1-1; cdr3_aa: CARLGGGSGNTEAFF; cdr3_nt: TGTGCCAGACTGGGTGGGGGGTCGGGGAACACTGAAGCTTTCTTT